A single sample is the source of the 20 T cell receptor beta chains below, sequenced in a study of cytomegalovirus exposure and HLA in healthy donors. Profiled with immunoSEQ multiplex PCR; TCRdb holds only in-frame clones, not every one. The table includes roughly 310,000 clones, nearly 90% detected once. Sequenced: PBMCs. These receptors were taken from a man aged 25 to 40 in good health and CMV-seronegative.

The V call is TRBV18, the J call TRBJ1-5; 9 bases are shared with TRBD1. Looked up from germline, CDR1 is KGHSH and CDR2 is LQKENI. Trimming removed 1 base from V and 5 bases from J; junction bases left unmatched: 0. There are 14 residues in the CDR3. The CDR3 DNA is TGTGCCAGCTCACCACGGACAGGGGATCAGCCCCAGCATTTT. Protein product: CASSPRTGDQPQHF.

This clone has just a few counts. The CDR3 sequence is CASSSTGGESPLHF. CDR3 in DNA: TGTGCCAGCTCATCGACAGGGGGGGAGTCACCCCTCCACTTT. J is TRBJ1-6 and V is TRBV18; 9 positions match TRBD1. The V segment lost 5 bases and the J segment 10 bases; nucleotides outside the gene matches: 6. The CDR3 has 14 residues. The germline V gene encodes CDR1 KGHSH and CDR2 LQKENI.

V is TRBV5-1 and J is TRBJ2-7, with 7 bases matching TRBD1. Germline trimming cut 4 bases from V and 4 bases from J; bases unmatched to any gene: 8. Germline V gene data show CDR1 as SGHRS and CDR2 as YFSETQ. The CDR3 has 14 amino acids. The CDR3 DNA reads as TGCGCCAGCAGCCTCACGACAGGGCGGTACGAGCAGTACTTC. This sequence encodes CASSLTTGRYEQYF.

This clone was seen more than once but under ten times. The chain links TRBV28 to TRBJ2-7, with a tentative D call TRBD2 (6 bases). The CDR3 sequence is 16 residues long. Trimming left V 6 bases short and J 0 bases short, with 18 bases between. Per the germline V gene, CDR1 is MDHEN and CDR2 is SYDVKM. In DNA, the CDR3 is TGTGCCAGCAGACTCCCGACTAGTGGGAGCTCCTACGAGCAGTACTTC. It yields the protein CASRLPTSGSSYEQYF.

This chain links TRBV4-1 with TRBJ1-3; D might be TRBD1 (5 bases). V was clipped by 1 base and J by 0 bases, with 13 bases between them. The CDR3 contains 17 residues. The germline CDR1 and CDR2 sequences are MGHRA and YSYEKL. The CDR3 protein is CASSQVWTPSSGNTIYF. CDR3 nucleotide sequence: TGCGCCAGCAGCCAAGTCTGGACACCAAGCTCTGGAAACACCATATATTTT.

The chain combines TRBV27 with TRBJ2-2; D perhaps matches TRBD1 (6 bases). V was pared by 3 bases and J by 6 bases, with 14 bases between. The CDR3 runs to 15 residues. CDR1 and CDR2 (germline): MNHEY, SMNVEV (reference sequence). The DNA for the CDR3 is TGTGCCAGCAGTTTCGCAGGGGCCGTCGCCGGGGAGCTGTTTTTT. Its translation: CASSFAGAVAGELFF.

The CDR3 DNA sequence: TGTGCCAGTCGGACTGCTAACACTGAAGCTTTCTTT. Translated: CASRTANTEAFF. V is TRBV19 and J is TRBJ1-1; D not certain. The CDR3 is made up of 12 amino acids. Germline V gene lookup returns CDR1 LNHDA and CDR2 SQIVND (reference sequence). Trimming removed 8 bases at V and 2 bases at J, with 9 bases between.

The table lists this clone with a few counts. The CDR3: CASRTLGGASYEQYF. CDR3 nucleotide sequence: TGTGCCAGCAGAACTCTCGGCGGGGCGTCCTACGAGCAGTACTTC. The chain joins TRBV2 to TRBJ2-7; D is possibly TRBD2 (6 bases). This CDR3 comprises 15 residues. Between the trimmed V and J ends, which lost 6 bases and 1 base, there was a span of 16 bases. Germline V gene data show CDR1 as SNHLY and CDR2 as FYNNEI.

V gene TRBV6-6 combines with J gene TRBJ2-1, with 7 nucleotides matching TRBD2. Germline values: CDR1 MNHNY, CDR2 SVGAGI (reference sequence). This CDR3 contains 16 residues. Trimming at V came to 7 bases and at J to 1 base, leaving 10 bases not matched to a gene. CDR3 sequence (DNA): TGTGCCAGCAATAGTCCCACAGCGGGGTCCTACAATGAGCAGTTCTTC. This codes for CASNSPTAGSYNEQFF.

On this clone: One end of the junction is discordant with germline, which a read error may explain. The V call is TRBV11-2, the J call TRBJ2-7; 8 bases match TRBD1. Germline loops: CDR1 SGHAT, CDR2 FQNNGV. CDR3 size: 13 residues. This chain's CDR3 is CTSSLDRGYEQYF. As DNA, the CDR3 is TGTACCAGCAGCTTAGACAGGGGTTACGAGCAGTACTTC.

The rearrangement links TRBV6-6 to TRBJ1-2; D possibly corresponds to TRBD1 (6 bases). Trimming shortened V by 4 bases and J by 2 bases, and 14 bases separated the two germline ends. Germline V lookup: CDR1 MNHNY, CDR2 SVGAGI (reference sequence). CDR3 size: 15 residues. The CDR3 DNA reads TGTGCCAGCAGTTCCGGAGGGGGGGCAAACTATGGCTACACCTTC. Amino acid sequence: CASSSGGGANYGYTF.

This chain joins TRBV6-1 and TRBJ2-3; tentative D call: TRBD2 (5 bases). The CDR3 extends over 15 amino acids. Germline CDR1 and CDR2: MNHNS and SASEGT. Trimming stripped 1 base from V and 4 bases from J, with 12 bases between. CDR3 coding DNA: TGTGCCAGCAGTGAAGGGACTTTCTTGGCAGATACGCAGTATTTT. This translates into CASSEGTFLADTQYF.

The genes are TRBV7-9 and TRBJ2-7; possible D gene TRBD1, 6 bases. Germline values: CDR1 SEHNR, CDR2 FQNEAQ (reference sequence). The ends were cut back, 4 bases at V and 7 bases at J, with 14 bases in the middle. CDR3 length: 13 residues. CDR3 bases: TGTGCCAGCAGCTCCCCAGGGGAAAATGAGCAGTACTTC. Residues: CASSSPGENEQYF.

This clone was seen a handful of times. The V gene is TRBV2, the J gene TRBJ1-5; 8 bases line up with TRBD1. V lost 5 bases to trimming and J lost 7 bases; unmatched junction nucleotides: 4. Looked up from germline, CDR1 is SNHLY and CDR2 is FYNNEI. The CDR3 has 13 amino acids. CDR3: CASSLRTGQPQHF. CDR3 sequence (DNA): TGTGCCAGCAGTCTTAGGACAGGGCAGCCCCAGCATTTT.

This clone occurred once. The rearrangement uses TRBV19 and TRBJ2-1; 15 bases line up with TRBD2. This CDR3 is 19 amino acids long. V shed 9 bases and J 0 bases; nucleotides not matched to a gene: 12. CDR1 is LNHDA and CDR2 is SQIVND in the germline V gene (reference sequence). CDR3 nucleotide sequence: TGTGCCAGCCGGACGGCCGGACTAGCGGGGGGGAGCTCCTACAATGAGCAGTTCTTC. Amino acids: CASRTAGLAGGSSYNEQFF.

V and J are TRBV5-6 and TRBJ1-2; the D is unclear. V was cut by 0 bases and J by 4 bases, with 7 bases left in between. The CDR3 contains 13 residues. Germline V gives CDR1 SGHDT, CDR2 YYEEEE. Here the CDR3 reads CASSLENSYGYTF. CDR3 DNA: TGTGCCAGCAGCTTGGAAAACAGCTATGGCTACACCTTC.

The chain recombines TRBV16 with TRBJ1-1; D is possibly TRBD1 (6 bases). CDR1 and CDR2 from the germline V gene are KGHSY and FQNENV. The CDR3 covers 15 residues. Trimming took 6 bases from V and 1 from J, leaving 15 bases between them. The CDR3 sequence is CASRVTRGKNTEAFF. The CDR3 DNA sequence: TGTGCCAGCAGAGTTACTAGGGGGAAGAACACTGAAGCTTTCTTT.

About this clone: No DNA is shown, since the ends of the CDR3 on it are uncertain; the CDR3 is the one TCRdb lists. This chain connects TRBV21-1 to TRBJ2-6; the table's D gene call, TRBD1, was not cross checked with the DNA. TRBV21-1 is labeled a pseudogene. The CDR3 contains 18 residues when both ends are counted. CDR3 sequence reads: CASSKVGTGSSGANVLTF.

In DNA form, the CDR3 reads TGTGCCAGCAGTTACCGTTCAGGTTTCGGTGGCTACACCTTC. This gives the protein CASSYRSGFGGYTF. The chain uses TRBV6-6 and TRBJ1-2; D gene unclear. The CDR3 length is 14 residues. V was pared by 2 bases and J by 7 bases, with 14 bases between. Per the germline V gene, CDR1 is MNHNY and CDR2 is SVGAGI (reference sequence).

This chain uses TRBV7-2 with TRBJ2-5; 8 nucleotides match TRBD2. The germline V gene has CDR1 SGHTA and CDR2 FQGNSA. This CDR3 is 16 amino acids long. V trimming: 3 bases; J trimming: 2 bases; junction bases outside the gene matches: 8. The CDR3: CASSFRGSGVQETQYF. The CDR3 region has the DNA TGTGCCAGCAGCTTTAGGGGTAGCGGGGTTCAAGAGACCCAGTACTTC.